The rows below give T cell receptor beta chains drawn from one sample of a study of tumor-infiltrating lymphocytes in primary liver carcinoma. From the multiplex PCR reads, TCRdb called clonotypes with MiXCR, one entry per CDR3 protein. This table holds 150,000 to 200,000 distinct CDR3 sequences, about 60% found once. Material for sequencing was peripheral blood. Every receptor here comes from a man aged 35 to 55 with primary liver carcinoma and hepatitis B virus infection. CDR3s leave out the opening cysteine and the closing phenylalanine or tryptophan. Each record gives: clone size, V gene, J gene, CDR3 protein. Size is stated for part of the rows, as once, few or many counts, or as a class when the clone is expanded.

.	TRBV6-1	TRBJ2-7	ASSPRTGDYEQY
many	TRBV6-5	TRBJ2-5	ASSFGTSRGETQY
many	TRBV11-1	TRBJ1-1	ASSSGTGDTEAF
many	TRBV11-2	TRBJ1-1	ASSLAGVRGRITGEAF
.	TRBV12-3/TRBV12-4	TRBJ1-1	ASSLRGTGNTEAF
.	TRBV5-6	TRBJ1-5	ASSGGWGGQPQH
.	TRBV4-1	TRBJ2-2	ASSQDRTFVGELF
.	TRBV30	TRBJ2-1	AWSGTGRAPEKF
.	TRBV21-1	TRBJ2-1	ASSKGGWGRSGNEQF
.	TRBV7-8	TRBJ2-7	ASCLELSSYGQY
.	TRBV12-3/TRBV12-4	TRBJ2-3	ASILGGGTDMQY
.	TRBV9	TRBJ2-2	ASSVGTGADTGELF
.	TRBV12-5	TRBJ2-2	ASGRQGATGELF
many	TRBV29-1	TRBJ1-2	SVEGTTGYT
many	TRBV29-1	TRBJ2-5	SVEGALHLKETQY
once	TRBV11-2	TRBJ2-1	ASSLGAGPYNEQF
.	TRBV11-1	TRBJ2-5	ASEGLGVVTQY
.	TRBV5-5	TRBJ1-5	ASSLEGPAGGIYQPQH
.	TRBV10-3	TRBJ2-5	AISLRADQETQY
.	TRBV11-2	TRBJ2-5	TSSSGSVETLY
.	TRBV5-4	TRBJ2-5	ASSSGQCQETQY
many	TRBV11-3	TRBJ2-1	ASSRSGSTGLAGAEQF
.	TRBV6-5	TRBJ2-1	ASSYPGGSGPNEQF
.	TRBV6-1	TRBJ2-7	ASSGTSGISYEQY
once	TRBV7-8	TRBJ2-1	ASSLRSGSSYNGQF
many	TRBV4-1	TRBJ2-1	ASSQRQSSGYENEQF
few	TRBV12-3/TRBV12-4	TRBJ1-4	ASSSRSLGQEGEKLF
.	TRBV4-1	TRBJ2-1	ASSQGEGGVNEQF
.	TRBV24-1	TRBJ2-5	ATSDSGRGKETQY
few	TRBV6-1	TRBJ1-4	ASSEFPGQILF
many	TRBV11-2	TRBJ2-7	ASSPDISYEQY
.	TRBV5-1	TRBJ2-7	ASKRDTTYEQY
many	TRBV11-2	TRBJ2-7	ASSLVPESSYEQY
.	TRBV4-2	TRBJ2-7	ASSVQRDGGYEQY
many	TRBV11-3	TRBJ2-7	ASSQRPGTNYEQY
.	TRBV29-1	TRBJ2-5	SVGRGQETQY
.	TRBV19	TRBJ1-5	ATRGLAGVSQPQH
.	TRBV11-2	TRBJ2-2	ASSPNVRQANTGELF
.	TRBV29-1	TRBJ2-2	SVSGAANTGELF
.	TRBV7-9	TRBJ1-1	ASSPSRGPNTEAF
many	TRBV11-2	TRBJ2-1	ASRSDNEQF
once	TRBV6-1	TRBJ2-7	ASSGRGGVDREQY
.	TRBV6-5	TRBJ2-2	ASSFVHSTGELF
.	TRBV28	TRBJ2-7	ASRLGLVYEQY
.	TRBV11-2	TRBJ1-1	ASSPVRVKKGTEAF
.	TRBV6-1	TRBJ2-7	ASTPSGSEGEQY
many	TRBV6-5	TRBJ2-3	ASSLEGQGADTQY
.	TRBV14	TRBJ2-3	ASSEIAGGPGDTQY
.	TRBV29-1	TRBJ1-2	SVEGDRDGYI
many	TRBV12-3/TRBV12-4	TRBJ2-7	ASRPTGEQEQY
once	TRBV21-1	TRBJ2-5	ASSKREWGALGTQY
once	TRBV11-2	TRBJ2-1	DSSPQGNEQF
.	TRBV4-1	TRBJ2-1	ASSQATSAPNNDQF
many	TRBV6-5	TRBJ1-6	ASRAWYNSPLH
many	TRBV11-2	TRBJ2-5	ASSPGLQETQY
.	TRBV6-6	TRBJ2-7	ASSSSLVAGFYEQY
few	TRBV10-2	TRBJ1-2	ASSEPGQGYGYT
once	TRBV4-1	TRBJ1-5	ASNRSGDRDQPQH
few	TRBV12-3/TRBV12-4	TRBJ2-3	ASSLARAGSTDTQY